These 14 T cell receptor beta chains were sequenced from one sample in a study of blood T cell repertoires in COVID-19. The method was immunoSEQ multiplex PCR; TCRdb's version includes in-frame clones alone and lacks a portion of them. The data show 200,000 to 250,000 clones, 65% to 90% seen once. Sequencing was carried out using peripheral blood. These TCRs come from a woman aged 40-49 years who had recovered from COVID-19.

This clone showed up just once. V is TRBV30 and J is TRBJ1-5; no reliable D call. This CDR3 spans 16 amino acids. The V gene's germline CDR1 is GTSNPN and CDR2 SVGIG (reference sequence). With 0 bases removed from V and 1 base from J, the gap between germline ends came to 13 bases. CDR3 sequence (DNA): TGTGCCTGGAGTGTACCGCGTGGGGAGAGCAATCAGCCCCAGCATTTT. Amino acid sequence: CAWSVPRGESNQPQHF.

The CDR3 here is CASSSRTSGEETQYF. The DNA for the CDR3 is TGTGCCAGCAGCTCTAGGACTAGCGGGGAAGAGACCCAGTACTTC. The gene calls are TRBV7-9 and TRBJ2-5, with 12 bases matching TRBD2. With V trimmed by 4 bases and J by 3 bases, 3 bases remained unmatched. The CDR3 contains 15 residues. Germline lookup yields CDR1 SEHNR and CDR2 FQNEAQ (reference sequence).

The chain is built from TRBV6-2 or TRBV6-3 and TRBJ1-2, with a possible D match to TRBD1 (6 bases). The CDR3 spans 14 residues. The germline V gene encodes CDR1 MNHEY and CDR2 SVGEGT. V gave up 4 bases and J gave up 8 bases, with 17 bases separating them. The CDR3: CASSSALRGYGYTF. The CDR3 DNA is TGTGCCAGCAGTTCAGCCCTAAGGGGGTACGGCTACACCTTC.

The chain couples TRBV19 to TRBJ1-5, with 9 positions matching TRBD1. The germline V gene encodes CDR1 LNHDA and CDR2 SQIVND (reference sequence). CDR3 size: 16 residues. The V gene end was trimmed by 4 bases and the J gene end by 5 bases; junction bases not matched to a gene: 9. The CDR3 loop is CASSRDGQGWYQPQHF. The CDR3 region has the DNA TGTGCCAGTAGTAGGGACGGACAGGGGTGGTATCAGCCCCAGCATTTT.

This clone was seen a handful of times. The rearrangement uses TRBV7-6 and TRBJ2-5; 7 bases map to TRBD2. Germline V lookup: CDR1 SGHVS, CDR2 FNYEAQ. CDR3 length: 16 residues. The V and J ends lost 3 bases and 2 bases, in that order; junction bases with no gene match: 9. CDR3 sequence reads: CASSFGGGTLQETQYF. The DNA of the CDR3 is TGTGCCAGCAGCTTTGGGGGGGGGACCCTTCAAGAGACCCAGTACTTC.

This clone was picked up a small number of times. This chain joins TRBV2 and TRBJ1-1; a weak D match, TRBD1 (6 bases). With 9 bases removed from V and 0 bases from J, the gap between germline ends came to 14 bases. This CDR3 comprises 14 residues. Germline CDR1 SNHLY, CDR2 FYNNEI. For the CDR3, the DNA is TGTGCCAGTCAGGGGTCTTTCGTGAACACTGAAGCTTTCTTT. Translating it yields CASQGSFVNTEAFF.

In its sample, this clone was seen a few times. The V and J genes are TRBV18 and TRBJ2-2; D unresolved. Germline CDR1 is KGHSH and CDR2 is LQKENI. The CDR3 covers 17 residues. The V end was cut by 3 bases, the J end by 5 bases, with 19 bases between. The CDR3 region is CASSPSGLTAGTGELFF. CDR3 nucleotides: TGTGCCAGCTCACCGTCTGGCCTAACCGCCGGGACCGGGGAGCTGTTTTTT. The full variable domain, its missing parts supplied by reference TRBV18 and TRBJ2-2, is NAGVMQNPRHLVRRRGQEARLRCSPMKGHSHVYWYRQLPEEGLKFMVYLQKENIIDESGMPKERFSAEFPKEGPSILRIQQVVRGDSAAYFCASSPSGLTAGTGELFFGEGSRLTVL.

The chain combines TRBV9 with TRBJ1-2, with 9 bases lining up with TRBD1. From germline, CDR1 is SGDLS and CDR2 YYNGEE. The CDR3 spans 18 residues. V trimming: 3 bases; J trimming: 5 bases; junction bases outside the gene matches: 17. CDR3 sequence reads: CASSASTDRGALGYGYTF. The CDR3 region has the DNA TGTGCCAGCAGCGCCTCGACGGACAGGGGAGCACTTGGGTATGGCTACACCTTC.

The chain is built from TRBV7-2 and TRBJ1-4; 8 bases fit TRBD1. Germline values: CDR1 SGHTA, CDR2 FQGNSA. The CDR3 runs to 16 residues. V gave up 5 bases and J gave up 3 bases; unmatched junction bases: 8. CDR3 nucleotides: TGTGCCAGCAGCCTACAGGGGGACTTTGCTAATGAAAAACTGTTTTTT. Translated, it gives CASSLQGDFANEKLFF.

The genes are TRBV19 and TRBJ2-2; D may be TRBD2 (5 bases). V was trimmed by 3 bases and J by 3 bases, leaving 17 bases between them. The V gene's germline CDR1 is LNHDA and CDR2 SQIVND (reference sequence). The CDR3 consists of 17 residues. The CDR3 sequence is CASSIVKGLGYTGELFF. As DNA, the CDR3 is TGTGCCAGTAGTATCGTAAAAGGACTCGGGTACACCGGGGAGCTGTTTTTT.

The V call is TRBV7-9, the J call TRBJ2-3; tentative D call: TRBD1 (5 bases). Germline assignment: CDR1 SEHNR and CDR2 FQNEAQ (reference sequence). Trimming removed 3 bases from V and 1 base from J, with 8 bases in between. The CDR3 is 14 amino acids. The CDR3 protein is CASSFRVGTDTQYF. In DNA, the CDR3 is TGTGCCAGCAGCTTCAGGGTAGGCACAGATACGCAGTATTTT.

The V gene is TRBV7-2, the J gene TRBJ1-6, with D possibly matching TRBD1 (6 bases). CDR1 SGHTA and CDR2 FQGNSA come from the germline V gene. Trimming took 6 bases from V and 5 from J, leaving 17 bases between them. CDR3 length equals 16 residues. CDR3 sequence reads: CASSPQGGGNNSPLHF. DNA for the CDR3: TGTGCCAGCAGTCCCCAAGGGGGGGGTAATAATTCACCCCTCCACTTT.

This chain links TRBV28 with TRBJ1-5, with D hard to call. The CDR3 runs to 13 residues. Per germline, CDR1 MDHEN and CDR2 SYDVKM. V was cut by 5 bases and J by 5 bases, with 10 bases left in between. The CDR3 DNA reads TGTGCCAGCAGTGACGGGTACGATCAGCCCCAGCATTTT. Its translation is CASSDGYDQPQHF.

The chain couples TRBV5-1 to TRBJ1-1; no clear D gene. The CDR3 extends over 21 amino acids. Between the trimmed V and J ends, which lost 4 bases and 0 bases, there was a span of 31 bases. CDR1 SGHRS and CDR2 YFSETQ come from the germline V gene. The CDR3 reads CASSHGGWDWGTADMNTEAFF. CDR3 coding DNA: TGCGCCAGCAGCCATGGAGGCTGGGATTGGGGAACAGCAGACATGAACACTGAAGCTTTCTTT.